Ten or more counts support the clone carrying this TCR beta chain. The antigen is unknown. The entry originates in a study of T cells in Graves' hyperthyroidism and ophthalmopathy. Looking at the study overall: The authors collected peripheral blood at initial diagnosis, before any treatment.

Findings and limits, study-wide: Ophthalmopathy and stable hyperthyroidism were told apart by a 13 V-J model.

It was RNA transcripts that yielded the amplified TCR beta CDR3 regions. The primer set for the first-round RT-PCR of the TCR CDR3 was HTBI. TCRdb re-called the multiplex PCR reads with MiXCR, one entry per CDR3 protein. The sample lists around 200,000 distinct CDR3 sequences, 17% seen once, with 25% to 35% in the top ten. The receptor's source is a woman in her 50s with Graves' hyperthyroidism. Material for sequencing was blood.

CDR3 in DNA: TGTGCCAGCAGCTCGCGAGGTAACACTGAAGCTTTCTTT. Amino acid sequence: CASSSRGNTEAFF. The gene calls are TRBV7-9 and TRBJ1-1; the D is unclear. This CDR3 has 13 amino acids. V was pared by 4 bases and J by 2 bases, with 8 bases between. Germline V gives CDR1 SEHNR, CDR2 FQNEAQ (reference sequence).